This T cell receptor (beta chain) was recovered during a study of vaccination and CD4 T cells after COVID-19. In regard to this clonotype: What it binds is unknown.

Treatment: approximately 10-day PBMC culture with coronavirus spike peptide pools or control peptides (ViraFEST assay). With the Oncomine TCR Beta short-read assay, DNA from cultured CD4+ T cells was sequenced. Via MiXCR, TCRdb re-called the PCR reads, giving one row per CDR3 protein. The sample includes more than 10,000 distinct CDR3 sequences, under 65% of them seen just once. Study findings and constraints: 304 of 307 vaccine-specific clones from convalescent patients were spike mono-reactive. Median roughly 86% of reactive clones detected in convalescent patients emerged only post-vaccination.

Germline CDR1 reads SGHRS; CDR2 reads YFSETQ. Trimming cost V 5 bases and J 8 bases; bases outside gene matches: 9. This CDR3 is 15 amino acids long. The chain employs TRBV5-1 and TRBJ1-4; the match to TRBD1 covers 10 bases. The source material was CD4+ T cells from blood, cultured in vitro. This TCR was sampled from a human donor who had recovered from COVID-19. This CDR3 is CASRSRTGGNEKLFF. The DNA of the CDR3 is TGCGCCAGCAGGTCCCGGACAGGGGGAAACGAAAAACTGTTTTTT.